What follows are 8 T cell receptor beta chains derived from one specimen sequenced in a study of T cells in narcolepsy. Libraries were prepared by immunoSEQ multiplex PCR; TCRdb keeps only in-frame clonotypes and omits some of them. The sample has just over 20,000 clones, under 95% seen once. Sequenced input: CD45RA- memory CD4+ T cells from PBMCs. All receptors derive from a human donor with narcolepsy.

V and J are TRBV5-1 and TRBJ1-2, with 8 bases aligning to TRBD1. Germline V gene sequence: CDR1 SGHRS, CDR2 YFSETQ. There are 16 residues in the CDR3. With V trimmed by 5 bases and J by 2 bases, 11 bases remained unmatched. The CDR3 DNA is TGCGCCAGCAGACAAACCATATCAGGGGGCAACTATGGCTACACCTTC. Its translation is CASRQTISGGNYGYTF.

The chain recombines TRBV5-6 with TRBJ2-2, with D possibly TRBD1 on 6 matching bases. The V end was cut by 1 base, the J end by 7 bases, with 11 bases between. This CDR3 is built from 14 residues. CDR1 and CDR2 from the germline V gene are SGHDT and YYEEEE. CDR3 residues: CASSLLQGGGELFF. CDR3 DNA sequence: TGTGCCAGCAGCTTGTTACAAGGGGGCGGGGAGCTGTTTTTT.

The rearrangement joins TRBV7-9 to TRBJ1-1, with TRBD1 matching over 8 bases. CDR1 SEHNR and CDR2 FQNEAQ come from the germline V gene (reference sequence). The trim removed 4 bases at V and 2 bases at J, leaving 3 bases unmatched. This CDR3 contains 14 residues. The CDR3 bases are TGTGCCAGCAGCTCGACAGGGGTAAACACTGAAGCTTTCTTT. Its translation is CASSSTGVNTEAFF.

This chain connects TRBV27 to TRBJ2-2; D tentatively fits TRBD1 or TRBD2 (5 bases each). The germline CDR1 and CDR2 sequences are MNHEY and SMNVEV (reference sequence). CDR3 length equals 14 residues. V lost 5 bases, J lost 3 bases, and 10 bases lay in between. The CDR3 here is CASSRGTDTGELFF. CDR3 sequence (DNA): TGTGCCAGCAGTAGAGGGACGGACACCGGGGAGCTGTTTTTT.

The gene calls are TRBV29-1 and TRBJ2-5; TRBD1 is a possible D gene (6 bases). The CDR3 spans 13 residues. Trimming cost V 6 bases and J 3 bases, with 14 bases left between them. CDR1 and CDR2 (germline): SQVTM, ANQGSEA. The CDR3 protein is CSVATGYEETQYF. CDR3 DNA sequence: TGCAGCGTGGCAACAGGGTACGAAGAGACCCAGTACTTC.

The chain is built from TRBV5-5 and TRBJ1-2, with TRBD1 matching 7 bases. J gave up 5 bases and V 3 bases, and 10 bases lay outside the gene matches. The CDR3 extends over 15 amino acids. Per germline, CDR1 SGHKS and CDR2 YYEKEE (reference sequence). The CDR3 DNA reads as TGTGCCAGCAGCTCCGCTCCGGGACAGAATTATGGCTACACCTTC. Protein product: CASSSAPGQNYGYTF. The full variable domain, with the rest looked up from reference TRBV5-5 and TRBJ1-2, is DAGVTQSPTHLIKTRGQQVTLRCSPISGHKSVSWYQQVLGQGPQFIFQYYEKEERGRGNFPDRFSARQFPNYSSELNVNALLLGDSALYLCASSSAPGQNYGYTFGSGTRLTVV.

The J gene is TRBJ2-3, the V gene TRBV10-3, with 7 bases identical to TRBD2. V was clipped by 6 bases and J by 3 bases; unmatched bases: 12. CDR1 and CDR2 from the germline V gene are ENHRY and SYGVKD. This CDR3 region has 16 residues. Here the CDR3 DNA reads TGTGCCATCAGCCCTCGAGCGGGACCAGGGACAGATACGCAGTATTTT. This encodes CAISPRAGPGTDTQYF.

V and J are TRBV5-4 and TRBJ2-1, with 7 bases lining up with TRBD2. The CDR3 has 15 residues. Germline lookup yields CDR1 SGHNT and CDR2 YYREEE (reference sequence). The J segment lost 3 bases and the V segment lost 0 bases, leaving 3 bases of the junction unmatched. CDR3 nucleotide sequence: TGTGCCAGCAGCTTGGCCCTAGCGGACTACAATGAGCAGTTCTTC. This gives the protein CASSLALADYNEQFF.